This TCR beta chain stems from a study of T cell responses to AZD1222 COVID-19 vaccine. General study findings and limits: Baseline seropositivity occurred in only six or seven AZD1222 recipients. Sampled repertoires all dated from after the peak T cell response. Spike regions recognized by vaccine-associated CD4 TCRs spanned the protein, led by 160-218 and 743-854.

Germline CDR1 and CDR2: MDHEN and SYDVKM. V lost 6 bases to trimming and J lost 1 base; unmatched junction nucleotides: 11. This CDR3 spans 17 amino acids. Produced via immunoSEQ multiplex PCR; TCRdb's table is partial and in-frame only. This repertoire shows more than 95,000 clones, roughly 89% found once; its top ten account for 35% to 45%. On this clone itself: Its antigen is not known.

The receptor's source is an adult who received the AZD1222 COVID-19 vaccine. V gene TRBV28 combines with J gene TRBJ1-1; 10 nucleotides align to TRBD1. Sequenced here: peripheral blood, sampled 28 days after the second AZD1222 dose. CDR3 nucleotides: TGTGCCAGCAGCCCCCGGGGACAGGGGTTTACGAACACTGAAGCTTTCTTT. It encodes CASSPRGQGFTNTEAFF. Together with reference TRBV28 and TRBJ1-1, the CDR3 gives the full variable domain: DVKVTQSSRYLVKRTGEKVFLECVQDMDHENMFWYRQDPGLGLRLIYFSYDVKMKEKGDIPEGYSVSREKKERFSLILESASTNQTSMYLCASSPRGQGFTNTEAFFGQGTRLTVV.